Included here is one T cell receptor (beta chain) sequence, with context. Its cognate antigen is unknown. Since all of the isolated RNA was reverse transcribed, expressed TCRB transcripts were what got sequenced. The protocol was immunoSEQ multiplex PCR, while the TCRdb copy is restricted to in-frame clones and leaves out a portion. The sample lists about 450,000 clones, about an eighth seen once, with 0.035% to 0.05% in the top ten. This specimen belongs to a study of beta chain features in type 1 diabetes. Study results and limitations: Unsettled here was the matter of whether HLA type influences TCRB rearrangement. Highly expressing activated T cells could be over-counted with a cDNA template. In comparison with healthy donors, patients had naive, central memory and Treg TCRB repertoires that appeared more similar.

The CDR3 extends over 13 amino acids. The ends were cut back, 6 bases at V and 3 bases at J, with 11 bases in the middle. Germline lookup yields CDR1 MNHNY and CDR2 SVGAGI (reference sequence). A sort by CD45RO/CCR7/CD25/CD127/CD95/CD27 yielded CD4+ naive, central memory, regulatory and stem cell-like memory cells. The chain employs TRBV6-6 and TRBJ1-1; D possibly corresponds to TRBD1 (5 bases). Material: naive CD4+ T cells from blood. The clonotype was recovered from a woman aged 18-35 years in good health. As DNA, the CDR3 is TGTGCCAGCAGCCTGGACATGTACACTGAAGCTTTCTTT. This sequence encodes CASSLDMYTEAFF.